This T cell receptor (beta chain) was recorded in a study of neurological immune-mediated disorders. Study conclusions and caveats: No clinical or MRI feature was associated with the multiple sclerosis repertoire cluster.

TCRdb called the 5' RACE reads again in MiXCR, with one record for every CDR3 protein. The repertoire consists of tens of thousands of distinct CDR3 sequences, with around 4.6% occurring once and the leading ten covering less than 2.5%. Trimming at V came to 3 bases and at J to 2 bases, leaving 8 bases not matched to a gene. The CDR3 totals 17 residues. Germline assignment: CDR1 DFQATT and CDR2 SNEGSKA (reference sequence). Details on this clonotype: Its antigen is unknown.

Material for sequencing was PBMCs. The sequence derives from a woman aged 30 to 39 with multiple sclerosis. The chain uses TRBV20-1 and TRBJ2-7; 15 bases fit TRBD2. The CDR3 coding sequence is TGCAGTGCTAGCTTGGGACTAGCGGGAGGTGACGCCTACGAGCAGTACTTC. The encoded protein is CSASLGLAGGDAYEQYF.